This TCR gamma chain appears in the sequencing data of a study of gamma delta lymphoproliferative disorders and STAT genes. PBMCs from patients and controls supplied the genomic DNA for sequencing. Of note for this clone: The DNA is left out, because the CDR3 cannot be placed on it with certainty; the CDR3 is given as TCRdb lists it.

TCRdb redid clone calling on the multiplex PCR reads using CATT. The data show about 2,200 gamma-chain clones, 10% seen once. This receptor was obtained from a human donor with gamma-delta T-cell large granular lymphocyte leukemia. The sequencing input was blood.

CDR3 sequence: CATWDRPTYCAIRNSLAVEQHF. The V gene is TRGV3; the J gene was not called. The CDR3 spans 22 amino acids, including both terminal residues. Germline values: CDR1 VTNTFY, CDR2 YDVSTARD (reference sequence).